This TCR beta chain came from a study of blood T cell repertoires in COVID-19. As originally analysed: Scientists estimated how many nucleated cells there were by amplifying reference gene primers. The assay was immunoSEQ multiplex PCR, and TCRdb's table has in-frame clones only and misses some. V and J calls and clone size are given by that table; D and trimming were obtained from the DNA. The sample has under 450,000 clones, roughly four fifths seen once. Individuals drawn from under 30 US areas were roughly 18 to 95 years old. Two negative PCRs, clearance, or symptom resolution had been documented for recovered Cohort 3 donors. This clone was found a few times. Sample: PBMCs or T cells enriched from blood (not recorded which). The sequence came from a woman between 45 and 65 years old who had recovered from COVID-19.

CDR3 in DNA: TGTGCCCACGATTGGGGCTTGGGCACTGAAGCTTTCTTT. Its translation is CAHDWGLGTEAFF. V and J are TRBV30 and TRBJ1-1; a possible D gene is TRBD1 (5 bases). V was cut by 8 bases and J by 4 bases, with 17 bases left in between. The CDR3 is 13 amino acids. Per germline, CDR1 GTSNPN and CDR2 SVGIG (reference sequence).